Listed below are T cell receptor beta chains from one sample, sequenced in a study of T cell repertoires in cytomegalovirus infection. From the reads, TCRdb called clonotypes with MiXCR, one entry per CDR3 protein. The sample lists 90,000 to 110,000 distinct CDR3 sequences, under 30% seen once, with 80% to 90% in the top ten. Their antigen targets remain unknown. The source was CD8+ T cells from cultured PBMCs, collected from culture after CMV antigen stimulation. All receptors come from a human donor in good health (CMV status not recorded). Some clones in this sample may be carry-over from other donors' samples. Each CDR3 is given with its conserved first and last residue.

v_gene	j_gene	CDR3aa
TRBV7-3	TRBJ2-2	CASSCFELFF
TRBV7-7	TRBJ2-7	CASSPGFGYEQYF
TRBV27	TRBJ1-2	CASSPGTGRLYGYTF
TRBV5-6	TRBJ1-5	CASSQGDGGNQPQHF
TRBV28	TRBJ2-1	CASSFTGTEQFF
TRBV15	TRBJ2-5	CATSREGWDESETQYF
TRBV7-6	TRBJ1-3	CASSGVRSGNTIYF
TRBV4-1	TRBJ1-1	CASSQDRREAFF
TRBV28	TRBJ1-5	CASGTSTGNPDQPQHF
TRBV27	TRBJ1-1	CASSRGDRAAEAFF
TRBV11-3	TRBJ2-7	CASSLGWGYEQYF
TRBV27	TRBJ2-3	CASRAPGRRVDTQYF
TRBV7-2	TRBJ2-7	CASSSGLAAYEQYF
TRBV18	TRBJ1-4	CASSPRRGGTELFF
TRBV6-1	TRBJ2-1	CASSLFAGGPNNEQFF
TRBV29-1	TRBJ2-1	CSVDRISYNEQFF
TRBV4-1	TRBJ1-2	CASSQEYRDLYDGYTF
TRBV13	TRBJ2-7	CASSSRDTSSYEQYF
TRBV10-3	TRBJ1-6	CAISSGYSPLHF
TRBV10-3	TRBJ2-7	CAIRISGGPAEQYF
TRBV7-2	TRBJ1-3	CASSYRDRAGNTIYF
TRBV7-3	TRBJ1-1	CASSLRGNMNTEAFF
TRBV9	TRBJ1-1	CASSVSGGTSANTEAFF
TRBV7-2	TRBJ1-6	CASSLLTGVSPLHF
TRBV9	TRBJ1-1	CASSGQGREAFF
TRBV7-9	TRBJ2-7	CASSLEAGAGAYYEQYF
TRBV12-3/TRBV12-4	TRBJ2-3	CASSRLAGGDTDTQYF
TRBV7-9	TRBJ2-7	CASSPRGGGAPYEQYF
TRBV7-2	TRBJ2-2	CASSLAGVNTGELFF
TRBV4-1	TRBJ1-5	CASSQVREGQPQHF
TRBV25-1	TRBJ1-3	CASSGGQGVSGNTIYF
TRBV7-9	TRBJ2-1	CASSPTGHEQFF
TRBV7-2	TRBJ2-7	CASTHPDRPIHEQYF
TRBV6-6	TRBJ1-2	CASSLDRRANYGYTF
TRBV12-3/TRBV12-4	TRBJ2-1	CASSLGQGRYNEQFF
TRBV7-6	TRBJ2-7	CASSLKSTYEQYF
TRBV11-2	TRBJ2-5	CASSFVAEGDQYF
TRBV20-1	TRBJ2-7	CSARTAAGDYEQYF
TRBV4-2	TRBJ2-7	CASSQDTSTNEQYF
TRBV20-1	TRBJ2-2	CSAFGPLGTGELFF
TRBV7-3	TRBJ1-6	CASSLQGVSSPLHF
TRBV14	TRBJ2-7	CASSLRTVPPYEQYF
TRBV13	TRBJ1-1	CASRPRGGTNTEAFF
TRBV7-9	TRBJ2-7	CASMETPSSYEQYF
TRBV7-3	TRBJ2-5	CASSSPDTAKETQYF
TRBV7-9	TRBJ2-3	CASSTLAGAVGDTQYF
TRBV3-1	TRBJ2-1	CASSQDKGPLAGSYNEQFF